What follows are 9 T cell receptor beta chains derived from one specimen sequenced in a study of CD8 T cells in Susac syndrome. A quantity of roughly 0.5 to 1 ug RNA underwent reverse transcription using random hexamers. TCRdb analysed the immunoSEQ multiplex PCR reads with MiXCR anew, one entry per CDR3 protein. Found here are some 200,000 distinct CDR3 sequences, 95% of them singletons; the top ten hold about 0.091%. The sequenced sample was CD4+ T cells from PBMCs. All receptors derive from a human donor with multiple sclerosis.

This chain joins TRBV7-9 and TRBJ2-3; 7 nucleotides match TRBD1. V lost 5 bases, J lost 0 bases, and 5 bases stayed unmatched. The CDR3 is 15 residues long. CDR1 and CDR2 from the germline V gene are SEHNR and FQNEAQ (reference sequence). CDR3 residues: CASSMTGKSTDTQYF. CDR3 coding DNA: TGTGCCAGCAGCATGACAGGGAAGAGCACAGATACGCAGTATTTT.

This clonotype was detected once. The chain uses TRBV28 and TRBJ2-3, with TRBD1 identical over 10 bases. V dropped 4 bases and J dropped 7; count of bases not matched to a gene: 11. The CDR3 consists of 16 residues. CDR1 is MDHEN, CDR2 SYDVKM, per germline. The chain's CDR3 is CASSSIGTGVVNTQYF. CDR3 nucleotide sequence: TGTGCCAGCAGTTCTATCGGGACAGGGGTCGTGAATACGCAGTATTTT.

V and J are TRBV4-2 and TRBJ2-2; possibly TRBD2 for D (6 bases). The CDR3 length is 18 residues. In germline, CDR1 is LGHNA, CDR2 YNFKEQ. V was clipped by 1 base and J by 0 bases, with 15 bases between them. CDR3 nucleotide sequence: TGTGCCAGCAGCCAAGTCTGGAGGGCCTACGCGAACACCGGGGAGCTGTTTTTT. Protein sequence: CASSQVWRAYANTGELFF.

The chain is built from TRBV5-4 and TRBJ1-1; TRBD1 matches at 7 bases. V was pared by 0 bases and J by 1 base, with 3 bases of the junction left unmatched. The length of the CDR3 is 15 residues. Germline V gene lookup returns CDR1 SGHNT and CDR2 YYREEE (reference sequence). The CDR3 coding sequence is TGTGCCAGCAGCTTGGTCTACAGGGGGAACACTGAAGCTTTCTTT. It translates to CASSLVYRGNTEAFF. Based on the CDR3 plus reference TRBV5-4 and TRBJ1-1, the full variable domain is ETGVTQSPTHLIKTRGQQVTLRCSSQSGHNTVSWYQQALGQGPQFIFQYYREEENGRGNFPPRFSGLQFPNYSSELNVNALELDDSALYLCASSLVYRGNTEAFFGQGTRLTVV.

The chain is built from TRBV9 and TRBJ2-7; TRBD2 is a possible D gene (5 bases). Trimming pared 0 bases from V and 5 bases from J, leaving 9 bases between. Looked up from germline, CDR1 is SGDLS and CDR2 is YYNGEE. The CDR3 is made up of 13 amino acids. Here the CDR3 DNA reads TGTGCCAGCAGCGTAGATCCCGGGAACGAGCAGTACTTC. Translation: CASSVDPGNEQYF.

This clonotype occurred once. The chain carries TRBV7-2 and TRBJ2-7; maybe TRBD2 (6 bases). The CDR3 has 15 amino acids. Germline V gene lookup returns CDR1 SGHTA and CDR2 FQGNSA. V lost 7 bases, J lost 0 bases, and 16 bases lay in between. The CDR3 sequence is CASTGTRESSYEQYF. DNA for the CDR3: TGTGCCAGCACGGGGACTCGCGAAAGCTCCTACGAGCAGTACTTC.

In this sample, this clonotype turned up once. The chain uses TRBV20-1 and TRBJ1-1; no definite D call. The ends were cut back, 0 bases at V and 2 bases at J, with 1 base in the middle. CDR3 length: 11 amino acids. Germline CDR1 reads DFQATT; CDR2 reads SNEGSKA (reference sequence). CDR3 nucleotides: TGCAGTGCTAGAGATAACACTGAAGCTTTCTTT. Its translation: CSARDNTEAFF.

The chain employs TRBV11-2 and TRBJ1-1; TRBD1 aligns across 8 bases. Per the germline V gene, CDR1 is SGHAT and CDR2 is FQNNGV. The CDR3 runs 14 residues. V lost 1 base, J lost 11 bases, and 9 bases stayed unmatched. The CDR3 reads CASSLVAGQVWAFF. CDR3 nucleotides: TGTGCCAGCAGCTTAGTAGCGGGACAGGTGTGGGCTTTCTTT.

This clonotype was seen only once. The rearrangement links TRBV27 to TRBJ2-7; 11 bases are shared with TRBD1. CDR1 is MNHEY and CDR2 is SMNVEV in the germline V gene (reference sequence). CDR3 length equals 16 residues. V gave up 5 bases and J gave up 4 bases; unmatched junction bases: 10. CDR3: CASSPLRTGGLYEQYF. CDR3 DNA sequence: TGTGCCAGCAGTCCCCTAAGGACAGGGGGCTTGTACGAGCAGTACTTC.